The text below deals with one T cell receptor (beta chain). The antigen remains undetermined. The sample is drawn from a study of cytomegalovirus exposure and HLA in healthy donors. General observations from the study: The TCR clusters that emerged in the first cohort tended, a later analysis found, to co-occur in the roughly 130 validation repertoires.

Using immunoSEQ multiplex PCR, the repertoire was profiled, and TCRdb retains in-frame clones only, with some absent. The table includes some 210,000 clones, more than 75% detected once. The CDR3 covers 14 residues. Germline lookup yields CDR1 LNHDA and CDR2 SQIVND (reference sequence). Trimming took 3 bases from V and 1 from J, leaving 9 bases between them. V usage is TRBV19 and J usage is TRBJ1-1; the D gene is possibly TRBD1 (5 bases). Sequenced input: PBMCs. The sequence was collected from a woman in her late teens or twenties in good health and CMV-seropositive. CDR3 protein: CASSIFGGNTEAFF. DNA for the CDR3: TGTGCCAGTAGTATCTTCGGGGGGAACACTGAAGCTTTCTTT.